Listed below are T cell receptor beta chains from one sample, sequenced in a study of control samples from healthy donors and cancer patients. Assay used: immunoSEQ multiplex PCR; TCRdb lists only in-frame clones, some missing. The sample holds 100,000 to 150,000 clones; around 87% are singletons and the top ten take about 2.9%. Material for sequencing was blood. The receptor set was obtained from a man in his 60s in good health. The CDR3 runs from the conserved cysteine through the conserved F or W. The D gene is left open where the match is weak. For some rows the clone size is stated as once, few or many, or as a class when expanded; others skip it.

-	TRBV2	TRBJ1-6	-	TGTGCCAGCAGTGAGCCGCGTTCACCCCTCCACTTT	CASSEPRSPLHF
-	TRBV7-9	TRBJ1-1	-	TGTGCCAGCAGCCCCAACAGGGACAAGAACACTGAAGCTTTCTTT	CASSPNRDKNTEAFF
TRBD2	TRBV18	TRBJ2-5	-	TGTGCCAGCTCACCCATTAGCGGGGGCCCACAAGAGACCCAGTACTTC	CASSPISGGPQETQYF
-	TRBV9	TRBJ1-1	-	TGTGCCAGCAGCGTAGGTGAAGGGGACACTCTGAACACTGAAGCTTTCTTT	CASSVGEGDTLNTEAFF
-	TRBV5-1	TRBJ1-4	-	TGCGCCAGCAGCTTGAGGGGGGCCACTGAAAAACTGTTTTTT	CASSLRGATEKLFF
-	TRBV4-3	TRBJ2-2	-	TGCGCCAGCAGCCATGACCCAGGGGAAGTTTCGGGCACCGGGGAGCTGTTTTTT	CASSHDPGEVSGTGELFF
-	TRBV29-1	TRBJ2-1	-	TGCAGCGTCGACAGGACTAGCAATGAGCAGTTCTTC	CSVDRTSNEQFF
-	TRBV11-2	TRBJ2-2	-	TGTGCCAGCAGCTTAGATCTTCAGTACACCGGGGAGCTGTTTTTT	CASSLDLQYTGELFF
TRBD2	TRBV4-3	TRBJ2-2	once	TGCGCCAGCAGCCAAGATGTGGCTAGCGGGGGCGGGGAGCTGTTTTTT	CASSQDVASGGGELFF
-	TRBV5-1	TRBJ1-3	once	TGCGCCAGCAGCTCTTTAGGGGGGCGCACCATATATTTT	CASSSLGGRTIYF
-	TRBV5-5	TRBJ2-7	-	TGTGCCAGCAGCTTCTTTAGCTACGAGCAGTACTTC	CASSFFSYEQYF
-	TRBV7-9	TRBJ1-1	-	TGTGCCAGCAGCTCCTTAGAGGCGGGGTCGACTGAAGCTTTCTTT	CASSSLEAGSTEAFF
TRBD1	TRBV6-5	TRBJ1-3	-	TGTGCCAGCAGTACCCGACAGGGAGGAAACACCATATATTTT	CASSTRQGGNTIYF
TRBD1	TRBV5-1	TRBJ1-1	-	TGCGCCAGCAGCTTGTCGGGACAGGGATCCTATACGAACACTGAAGCTTTCTTT	CASSLSGQGSYTNTEAFF
-	TRBV7-2	TRBJ1-1	-	TGTGCCAGCAGCTTAGCGACAGGTTTCACTGAAGCTTTCTTT	CASSLATGFTEAFF
TRBD1	TRBV28	TRBJ1-2	-	TGTGCCAGCACAACCGGGACAGTAAATTCTTATGGCTACACCTTC	CASTTGTVNSYGYTF